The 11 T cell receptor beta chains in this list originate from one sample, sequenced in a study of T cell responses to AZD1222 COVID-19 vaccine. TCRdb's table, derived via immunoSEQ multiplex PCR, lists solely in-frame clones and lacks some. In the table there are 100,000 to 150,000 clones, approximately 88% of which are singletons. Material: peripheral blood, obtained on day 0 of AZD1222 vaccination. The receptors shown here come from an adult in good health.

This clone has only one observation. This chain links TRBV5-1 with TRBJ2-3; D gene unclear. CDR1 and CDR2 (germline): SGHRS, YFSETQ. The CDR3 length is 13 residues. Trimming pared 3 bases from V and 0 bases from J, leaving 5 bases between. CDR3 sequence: CASSSDSTDTQYF. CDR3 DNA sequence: TGCGCCAGCAGCTCGGACAGCACAGATACGCAGTATTTT.

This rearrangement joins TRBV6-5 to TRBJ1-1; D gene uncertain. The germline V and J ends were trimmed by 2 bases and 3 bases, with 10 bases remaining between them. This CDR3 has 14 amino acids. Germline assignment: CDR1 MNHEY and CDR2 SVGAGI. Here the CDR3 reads CASSYAWRDTEAFF. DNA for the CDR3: TGTGCCAGCAGTTACGCCTGGCGCGACACTGAAGCTTTCTTT.

As DNA, the CDR3 is TGTGCCAGCAGCTTAGAAAAGGGACCCCAGCATTTT. This translates into CASSLEKGPQHF. The chain joins TRBV7-9 to TRBJ1-5; D gene unclear. Germline V gives CDR1 SEHNR, CDR2 FQNEAQ (reference sequence). The CDR3 contains 12 residues. V lost 1 base and J 10 bases, leaving 8 bases between the germline ends.

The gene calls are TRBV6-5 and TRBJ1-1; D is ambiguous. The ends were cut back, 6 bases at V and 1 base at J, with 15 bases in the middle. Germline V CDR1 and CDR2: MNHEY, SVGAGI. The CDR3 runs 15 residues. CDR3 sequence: CASSPQGPSNTEAFF. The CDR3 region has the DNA TGTGCCAGCAGCCCACAAGGCCCGTCGAACACTGAAGCTTTCTTT.

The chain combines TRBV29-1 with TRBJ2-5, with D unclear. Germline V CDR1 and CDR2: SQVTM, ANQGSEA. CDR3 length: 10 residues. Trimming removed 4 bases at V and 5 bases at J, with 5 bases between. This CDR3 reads CSVADETQYF. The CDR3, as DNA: TGCAGCGTTGCCGACGAGACCCAGTACTTC. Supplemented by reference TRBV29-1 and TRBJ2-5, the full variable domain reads SAVISQKPSRDICQRGTSLTIQCQVDSQVTMMFWYRQQPGQSLTLIATANQGSEATYESGFVIDKFPISRPNLTFSTLTVSNMSPEDSSIYLCSVADETQYFGPGTRLLVL.

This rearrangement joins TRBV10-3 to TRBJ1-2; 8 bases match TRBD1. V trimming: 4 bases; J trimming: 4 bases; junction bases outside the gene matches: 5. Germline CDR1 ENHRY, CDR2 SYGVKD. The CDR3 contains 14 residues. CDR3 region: CAISGGQGPYGYTF. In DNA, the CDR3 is TGTGCCATCAGTGGAGGACAGGGCCCCTATGGCTACACCTTC.

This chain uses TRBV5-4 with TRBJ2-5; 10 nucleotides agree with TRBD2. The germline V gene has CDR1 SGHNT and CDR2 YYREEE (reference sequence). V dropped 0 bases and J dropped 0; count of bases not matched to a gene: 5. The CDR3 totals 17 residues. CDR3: CASSLGGLAVNQETQYF. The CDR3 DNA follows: TGTGCCAGCAGCTTGGGTGGACTAGCGGTAAACCAAGAGACCCAGTACTTC.

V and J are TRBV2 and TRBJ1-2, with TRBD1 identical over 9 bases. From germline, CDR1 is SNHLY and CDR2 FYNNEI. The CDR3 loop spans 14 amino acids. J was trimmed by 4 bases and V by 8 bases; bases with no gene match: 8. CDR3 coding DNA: TGTGCCAGCGGGGACAGGGATCCTGGCTATGGCTACACCTTC. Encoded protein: CASGDRDPGYGYTF.

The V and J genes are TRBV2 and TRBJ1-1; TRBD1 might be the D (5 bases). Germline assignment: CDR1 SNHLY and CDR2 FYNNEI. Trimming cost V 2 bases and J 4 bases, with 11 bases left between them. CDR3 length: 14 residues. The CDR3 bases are TGTGCCAGCAGTGAATCCCGACAGAGCACTGAAGCTTTCTTT. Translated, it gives CASSESRQSTEAFF.

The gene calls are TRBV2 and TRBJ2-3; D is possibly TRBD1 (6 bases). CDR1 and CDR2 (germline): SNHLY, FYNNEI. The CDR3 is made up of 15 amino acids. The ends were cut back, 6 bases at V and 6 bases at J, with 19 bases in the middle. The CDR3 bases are TGTGCCAGCAGGACCAAACAGGGAGTAGGGGATACGCAGTATTTT. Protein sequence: CASRTKQGVGDTQYF.

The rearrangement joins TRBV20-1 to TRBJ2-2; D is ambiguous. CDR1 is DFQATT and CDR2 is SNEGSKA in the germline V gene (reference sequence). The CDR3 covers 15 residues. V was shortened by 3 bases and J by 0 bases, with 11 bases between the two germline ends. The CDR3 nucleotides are TGCAGTGCTAGTCGTCCGGTTACGAACACCGGGGAGCTGTTTTTT. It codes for CSASRPVTNTGELFF.